These 5 T cell receptor beta chains were all obtained from the same sample, sequenced in a study of T cells in Graves' hyperthyroidism and ophthalmopathy. Amplified regions were TCR beta CDR3 sequences from RNA transcripts. A set of HTBI primers served as the primers for a first-round RT-PCR of the TCR CDR3. TCRdb re-derived calls from the multiplex PCR reads in MiXCR, one entry per CDR3 protein. Of about 570,000 distinct CDR3 sequences in the sample, around 45% are singletons; the top ten hold around 20%. The sample was peripheral blood or thyroid tissue (not recorded which). The receptor source for this set is an adult woman with Graves' disease, either hyperthyroidism or ophthalmopathy (not recorded which).

The chain has TRBV6-5 and TRBJ1-5, with 12 bases that match TRBD1. Near its end, the DNA agrees better with TRBJ2-3, so the J call may be wrong. Germline V gives CDR1 MNHEY, CDR2 SVGAGI. The CDR3 contains 16 residues. The CDR3 sequence is CASSLGTGGRGQPQYF. CDR3 bases: TGTGCCAGCAGCCTGGGGACAGGGGGCCGGGGTCAGCCCCAGTATTTT.

The chain links TRBV28 to TRBJ2-2; the match to TRBD1 covers 7 bases. Germline values: CDR1 MDHEN, CDR2 SYDVKM. J was trimmed by 2 bases and V by 3 bases; bases with no gene match: 12. The CDR3 covers 18 residues. CDR3 sequence reads: CASSFLTIRDRNTGELFF. The CDR3 DNA follows: TGTGCCAGCAGTTTTCTAACGATTCGGGACAGAAACACCGGGGAGCTGTTTTTT.

The chain joins TRBV20-1 to TRBJ2-5, with D perhaps given as TRBD1 or TRBD2 (5 bases each). The germline V and J ends were trimmed by 6 bases and 5 bases, with 16 bases remaining between them. The CDR3 is 13 residues long. Germline V gene sequence: CDR1 DFQATT, CDR2 SNEGSKA (reference sequence). CDR3 sequence (DNA): TGCAGTGCCACGGGACGAATCGATGAGACCCAGTACTTC. Its translation: CSATGRIDETQYF.

This clonotype was counted between two and nine times. The chain employs TRBV10-3 and TRBJ1-2, with 8 bases that match TRBD1. Germline loops: CDR1 ENHRY, CDR2 SYGVKD. With 6 bases clipped from V and 6 bases from J, the junction kept 9 bases outside the gene matches. The CDR3 consists of 14 residues. The CDR3 here is CAIRPDRESDGYTF. The CDR3 DNA is TGTGCCATCAGGCCGGACAGGGAATCGGATGGCTACACCTTC.

With regard to this clonotype: A much bigger clone sits one base away, suggesting this may be a read error. The chain is built from TRBV10-3 and TRBJ2-5; a possible D gene is TRBD1 (6 bases). CDR3 length: 15 residues. Trimming left V 11 bases short and J 5 bases short, with 24 bases between. Per germline, CDR1 ENHRY and CDR2 SYGVKD. This chain's CDR3 is CAGSSTTGNGETQYF. CDR3 coding DNA: TGTGCCGGCAGTTCCACCACAGGGAACGGCGAGACCCAGTACTTC.